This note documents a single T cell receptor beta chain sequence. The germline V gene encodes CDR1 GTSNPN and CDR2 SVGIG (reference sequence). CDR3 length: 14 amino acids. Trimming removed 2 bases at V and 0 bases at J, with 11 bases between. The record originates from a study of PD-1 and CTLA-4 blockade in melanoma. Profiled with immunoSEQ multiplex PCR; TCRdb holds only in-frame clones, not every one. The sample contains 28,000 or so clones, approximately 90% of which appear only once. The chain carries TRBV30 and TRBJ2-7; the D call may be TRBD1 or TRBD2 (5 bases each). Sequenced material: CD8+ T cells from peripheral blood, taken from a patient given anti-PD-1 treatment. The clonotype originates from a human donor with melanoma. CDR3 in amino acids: CAWSPGPYSYEQYF. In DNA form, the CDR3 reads TGTGCCTGGAGTCCGGGGCCCTACTCCTACGAGCAGTACTTC. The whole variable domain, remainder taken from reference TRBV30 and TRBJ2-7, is SQTIHQWPATLVQPVGSPLSLECTVEGTSNPNLYWYRQAAGRGLQLLFYSVGIGQISSEVPQNLSASRPQDRQFILSSKKLLLSDSGFYLCAWSPGPYSYEQYFGPGTRLTVT.